Here is one T cell receptor (beta chain) with its context. There is no known antigen for this receptor. The sample holds no much larger clone one base away, and base qualities are not on file. This entry belongs to a study of identifying expanded T cells in peripheral blood (dated by TCRdb to 2018 to 2020). Background for the entire study: Technical replicates were generated by sequencing separate aliquots of the same genomic DNA pool, with four replicates compared pairwise.

Its CDR3 holds 15 amino acids, cysteine through phenylalanine. Of the read, only the CDR3 DNA is kept; its 45 bases are in frame from base 1. The germline V gene (reference sequence) specifies LNHNV as CDR1 and YYDKDF as CDR2. V loses 0 bases, J loses 6 bases, and the germline ends lie 14 bases apart. During the collection period, no infections or other immune events were recorded for the healthy donors. Time-dependent variance in a beta-binomial model of T-cell clone differential abundance was calibrated using healthy-donor blood repertoires as a training cohort. The training cohort comprised approximately ten healthy donors, 3 female and 7 male. On average the donors were approximately 43 years old, and their ages spanned roughly 29 to 64 years. Whole blood, obtained from a commercial supplier, was collected from each healthy donor at three time points spaced about 2 weeks apart. Genomic DNA was extracted from unsorted whole blood for immunosequencing.

General study outcomes and caveats: Across all healthy-donor time intervals, the beta-binomial model significantly lowered both the number of clones called differentially abundant and the false-positive rate. Variance in clone template counts between roughly 2-week samples significantly increased with total template count across all healthy donors. The binomial model flagged 0.9 to 1.5 differentially abundant clones between technical replicates but 15 to 17 over roughly 2 weeks and around 19 over around four weeks. The authors expected that biological variance in healthy repertoires might rise further over much longer intervals, such as months to years.

The immunoSEQ Assay, which relies on bias-controlled multiplex PCR amplification of genomic DNA, was used to profile TCRbeta CDR3 regions. Processing in the source paper ran as follows. To quantify the absolute abundance of each unique TCRbeta CDR3 region, the sequences were collapsed and filtered. Two models were used to test differential abundance: a binomial model (Fisher-equivalent) and a beta-binomial model that adds time-dependent variance fitted from healthy donors. Clones with fewer than 5 combined templates were excluded, and clones with Benjamini-Hochberg FDR below 0.01 were called differentially abundant. Using the form v = (b*log(k)+a)^2, the beta-binomial variance was modeled as a function of the total template count across the two samples. TCRdb took this table from immuneACCESS and kept in-frame rearrangements with V and J called. Such tables lack part of the clones; where checked against another copy, unresolved V genes explain under half of the gap, and the rest is unexplained. D and trimming were read from the DNA, whereas the V and J calls and clone size are those reported in that table. The sample includes 100,000 to 150,000 clones, with about four fifths observed a single time. 2.5% to 3.5% of the sample is taken by the ten largest.

The origin of this receptor is a person aged 18 to 70 in good health. The sample taken for sequencing was blood. The chain is assembled from TRBV15 and TRBJ1-1; TRBD1 is perhaps the D gene, given 5 matching bases. The nucleotide sequence reads as follows: TGTGCCACCAGCAGAGAGGTGGTAGGGGACTCTGAAGCTTTCTTT. Its translation is CATSREVVGDSEAFF.